Each of the 26 T cell receptor beta chains below was sequenced from the same sample in a study of siplizumab effects on memory and regulatory T cells (dated by TCRdb to the late 2010s). The library came from the immunoSEQ multiplex PCR assay. The clones in this table, taken by TCRdb from immuneACCESS, are in-frame only. Not every clone is retained; where verified, under half of the shortfall comes from an unresolved V gene, and the cause of the rest is unknown. The sample table contains 70,000 to 90,000 clones; only one count was recorded for around 90% of them. The leading ten clones occupy 15% of the sample. Sequencing was performed on CD4+ T cells sorted from blood. The receptors here all came from a human donor in good health.

The chain has TRBV28 and TRBJ1-5, with 7 bases that match TRBD1. Germline loops: CDR1 MDHEN, CDR2 SYDVKM. Trimming took 4 bases from V and 0 from J; bases not matched to a gene: 0. The CDR3 is 14 residues long. The CDR3 loop is CASSSGGSNQPQHF. The CDR3 DNA reads as TGTGCCAGCAGTTCAGGGGGTAGCAATCAGCCCCAGCATTTT. The complete variable domain, with remaining parts taken from reference TRBV28 and TRBJ1-5, reads DVKVTQSSRYLVKRTGEKVFLECVQDMDHENMFWYRQDPGLGLRLIYFSYDVKMKEKGDIPEGYSVSREKKERFSLILESASTNQTSMYLCASSSGGSNQPQHFGDGTRLSIL.

This chain uses TRBV15 with TRBJ1-2; D possibly corresponds to TRBD1 (6 bases). Germline CDR1 and CDR2: LNHNV and YYDKDF (reference sequence). V lost 1 base to trimming and J lost 2 bases, with 20 bases between them. The CDR3 runs to 18 residues. The CDR3: CATSRGLTSRGANYGYTF. DNA for the CDR3: TGTGCCACCAGCAGAGGATTGACCTCGCGGGGGGCAAACTATGGCTACACCTTC.

This chain connects TRBV5-5 to TRBJ2-5; 9 nucleotides match TRBD1. Germline assignment: CDR1 SGHKS and CDR2 YYEKEE (reference sequence). CDR3 length: 15 amino acids. The ends lost 4 bases at V and 5 bases at J; junction bases unmatched: 9. CDR3 coding DNA: TGTGCCAGCAGCCCCGGACAGGGGACCCTCGAGACCCAGTACTTC. Amino acids: CASSPGQGTLETQYF.

The chain employs TRBV28 and TRBJ1-5; 10 bases fit TRBD1. This CDR3 comprises 18 residues. V lost 5 bases and J lost 0; bases outside the gene matches: 10. Germline CDR1 MDHEN, CDR2 SYDVKM. CDR3: CASSASGTGAFSNQPQHF. The CDR3 DNA reads as TGTGCCAGCAGTGCATCCGGGACAGGGGCTTTTAGCAATCAGCCCCAGCATTTT. The variable domain in full, completed from reference TRBV28 and TRBJ1-5, reads DVKVTQSSRYLVKRTGEKVFLECVQDMDHENMFWYRQDPGLGLRLIYFSYDVKMKEKGDIPEGYSVSREKKERFSLILESASTNQTSMYLCASSASGTGAFSNQPQHFGDGTRLSIL.

V usage is TRBV6-1 and J usage is TRBJ2-1; perhaps TRBD2 as D (6 bases). The V gene lost 7 bases and the J gene lost 8 bases, with 12 bases spanning the gap. The CDR3 spans 12 residues. Germline values: CDR1 MNHNS, CDR2 SASEGT. DNA of the CDR3: TGTGCCAGCACTAGCGTCAGGGATGAGCAGTTCTTC. This codes for CASTSVRDEQFF.

The chain couples TRBV5-6 to TRBJ2-1, with 8 bases aligning to TRBD1. The CDR3 runs to 13 residues. Unmatched junction bases numbered 2, after V lost 2 bases and J lost 7 bases. Per the germline V gene, CDR1 is SGHDT and CDR2 is YYEEEE. The CDR3 here is CASSFRQGNEQFF. The CDR3 coding sequence is TGTGCCAGCAGCTTTAGACAGGGGAATGAGCAGTTCTTC.

This sequence joins TRBV19 and TRBJ1-1; 10 nucleotides agree with TRBD1. Trimming cost V 1 base and J 6 bases; bases outside gene matches: 2. This CDR3 has 14 residues. CDR1 LNHDA and CDR2 SQIVND come from the germline V gene (reference sequence). The CDR3 DNA reads TGTGCCAGTAGTATAGTTGGGACAGGGGCTGAAGCTTTCTTT. Encoded protein: CASSIVGTGAEAFF.

V and J are TRBV7-2 and TRBJ2-6; D is possibly TRBD2 (6 bases). This CDR3 has 17 residues. CDR1 is SGHTA and CDR2 is FQGNSA in the germline V gene. The V and J ends lost 2 bases and 0 bases respectively, with 11 bases between them. CDR3 DNA: TGTGCCAGCAGCTTAATTGGCGGGAACTCTGGGGCCAACGTCCTGACTTTC. Translated, it gives CASSLIGGNSGANVLTF.

The chain joins TRBV2 to TRBJ2-7; TRBD2 agrees at 9 bases. CDR1 is SNHLY and CDR2 is FYNNEI in the germline V gene. This CDR3 has 14 amino acids. Unmatched junction bases numbered 7, after V lost 7 bases and J lost 3 bases. The CDR3 DNA is TGTGCCAGCAAGGTAGCGGGAGTGGGCTACGAGCAGTACTTC. This gives the protein CASKVAGVGYEQYF.

This rearrangement joins TRBV5-6 to TRBJ2-3; 11 positions match TRBD2. V was pared by 1 base and J by 4 bases, with 5 bases of the junction left unmatched. The CDR3 is 16 residues long. The germline V gene encodes CDR1 SGHDT and CDR2 YYEEEE. The CDR3, as DNA: TGTGCCAGCAGCTTGCTAGCGGGAGGTGTCGCAGATACGCAGTATTTT. It specifies CASSLLAGGVADTQYF.

The chain links TRBV19 to TRBJ2-7; D tentatively reads TRBD1 or TRBD2 (5 bases each). Germline values: CDR1 LNHDA, CDR2 SQIVND (reference sequence). Trimming pared 8 bases from V and 2 bases from J, leaving 19 bases between. This CDR3 has 15 amino acids. The CDR3 coding sequence is TGTGCCAGTGGCCTCGGGGCTAGCCTAGCCTACGAGCAGTACTTC. Translation gives CASGLGASLAYEQYF.

This chain connects TRBV6-1 to TRBJ2-1; tentatively, D is TRBD2 (6 bases). Germline-derived CDR1 and CDR2 are MNHNS and SASEGT. V lost 3 bases, J lost 2 bases, and 11 bases lay in between. The CDR3 contains 15 residues. CDR3 residues: CASSESRGTYNEQFF. The CDR3 DNA reads TGTGCCAGCAGTGAGTCCCGGGGGACCTACAATGAGCAGTTCTTC.

This chain joins TRBV6-5 and TRBJ2-1; no clear D. Germline CDR1 reads MNHEY; CDR2 reads SVGAGI. CDR3 size: 15 residues. Trimming took 0 bases from V and 0 from J, leaving 6 bases between them. The CDR3 DNA reads TGTGCCAGCAGTTACTCGGGCTCCTCCTACAATGAGCAGTTCTTC. Protein sequence: CASSYSGSSYNEQFF.

The J gene is TRBJ2-1, the V gene TRBV4-1; 8 positions match TRBD2. From germline, CDR1 is MGHRA and CDR2 YSYEKL. With V trimmed by 1 base and J by 7 bases, 3 bases remained unmatched. This CDR3 is 14 amino acids long. The CDR3 loop is CASSQGTSRNEQFF. CDR3 bases: TGCGCCAGCAGCCAAGGGACTAGCCGTAATGAGCAGTTCTTC.

The chain carries TRBV5-4 and TRBJ1-3; D might be TRBD1 (6 bases). V was clipped by 3 bases and J by 3 bases, with 10 bases between them. Germline V lookup: CDR1 SGHNT, CDR2 YYREEE (reference sequence). There are 14 residues in the CDR3. The CDR3 here is CASSSRGYGNTIYF. DNA of the CDR3: TGTGCCAGCAGCTCCAGGGGATATGGAAACACCATATATTTT. Looking up the rest from reference TRBV5-4 and TRBJ1-3 gives the full variable domain: ETGVTQSPTHLIKTRGQQVTLRCSSQSGHNTVSWYQQALGQGPQFIFQYYREEENGRGNFPPRFSGLQFPNYSSELNVNALELDDSALYLCASSSRGYGNTIYFGEGSWLTVV.

This rearrangement joins TRBV19 to TRBJ2-2, with 8 bases fitting TRBD1. From germline, CDR1 is LNHDA and CDR2 SQIVND (reference sequence). There are 17 residues in the CDR3. V shed 2 bases, J shed 5 bases, and the junction held 10 bases outside the gene matches. CDR3 nucleotides: TGTGCCAGTAGTATAAGGGCAGGGGGCGCTTATACCGGGGAGCTGTTTTTT. Its protein is CASSIRAGGAYTGELFF. Together with reference TRBV19 and TRBJ2-2, the CDR3 gives the full variable domain: DGGITQSPKYLFRKEGQNVTLSCEQNLNHDAMYWYRQDPGQGLRLIYYSQIVNDFQKGDIAEGYSVSREKKESFPLTVTSAQKNPTAFYLCASSIRAGGAYTGELFFGEGSRLTVL.

The rearrangement joins TRBV5-5 to TRBJ2-7; the match to TRBD2 covers 10 bases. CDR1 is SGHKS and CDR2 is YYEKEE in the germline V gene (reference sequence). V shed 2 bases, J shed 7 bases, and the junction held 12 bases outside the gene matches. The CDR3 is 16 residues long. The CDR3, as DNA: TGTGCCAGCAGCTTCAATGGACTAGCGGTTCGTACGGAGCAGTACTTC. Protein sequence: CASSFNGLAVRTEQYF.

V is TRBV6-5 and J is TRBJ2-6, with no clear D. Trimming removed 7 bases at V and 0 bases at J, with 7 bases between. This CDR3 is 14 amino acids long. Germline values: CDR1 MNHEY, CDR2 SVGAGI. For the CDR3, the DNA is TGTGCCAGCACCAGAAGCTCTGGGGCCAACGTCCTGACTTTC. Protein sequence: CASTRSSGANVLTF.

The rearrangement links TRBV12-5 to TRBJ2-7; weak D call: TRBD2 (6 bases). V lost 3 bases and J 6 bases, leaving 15 bases between the germline ends. The CDR3 totals 14 residues. Germline V CDR1 and CDR2: LGHNT, FRNRAP. The DNA of the CDR3 is TGTGCTAGTGGTTTTTCGGAGGGGTTCGCCGAGCAGTACTTC. Amino acid sequence: CASGFSEGFAEQYF.

This chain links TRBV9 with TRBJ2-7, with unresolved D. Germline lookup yields CDR1 SGDLS and CDR2 YYNGEE. This CDR3 is 13 amino acids long. V shed 0 bases and J shed 6 bases, with 10 bases lying between them. The CDR3 sequence: CASSVVNSAEQYF. The DNA for the CDR3 is TGTGCCAGCAGCGTAGTAAACAGTGCCGAGCAGTACTTC.

V and J are TRBV7-2 and TRBJ2-1; 7 bases agree with TRBD2. Germline V gene data show CDR1 as SGHTA and CDR2 as FQGNSA. The CDR3 length is 14 residues. V trimming: 3 bases; J trimming: 6 bases; junction bases outside the gene matches: 5. Written as DNA, the CDR3 is TGTGCCAGCAGCTTGGGGGGAGGGAGCAATGAGCAGTTCTTC. It specifies CASSLGGGSNEQFF.

The rearrangement uses TRBV5-4 and TRBJ2-7, with 7 bases lining up with TRBD1. CDR1 is SGHNT, CDR2 YYREEE, per germline (reference sequence). The CDR3 has 15 residues. Germline trimming cut 3 bases from V and 0 bases from J; bases unmatched to any gene: 6. DNA of the CDR3: TGTGCCAGCAGCTACTCGTGGGACAGCTCCTACGAGCAGTACTTC. It translates to CASSYSWDSSYEQYF.

The count of this clone is one. The genes are TRBV7-9 and TRBJ1-1; D remains unclear. Germline V CDR1 and CDR2: SEHNR, FQNEAQ (reference sequence). Trimming shortened V by 5 bases and J by 7 bases, and 5 bases separated the two germline ends. This CDR3 region has 10 residues. CDR3 sequence (DNA): TGTGCCAGCAGCATACGTGAAGCTTTCTTT. Translated: CASSIREAFF.

This sequence joins TRBV15 and TRBJ1-2; the match to TRBD1 covers 7 bases. Unmatched junction bases numbered 5, after V lost 11 bases and J lost 2 bases. Looked up from germline, CDR1 is LNHNV and CDR2 is YYDKDF (reference sequence). The length of the CDR3 is 12 residues. The CDR3 bases are TGTGCCGCGCAACAGGGGAACTATGGCTACACCTTC. It codes for CAAQQGNYGYTF.

The V gene is TRBV6-6, the J gene TRBJ2-1; D unclear. CDR1 and CDR2 (germline): MNHNY, SVGAGI (reference sequence). The length of the CDR3 is 13 residues. The V and J ends lost 0 bases and 9 bases respectively, with 9 bases between them. CDR3 in amino acids: CASSYSNAAEQFF. In DNA, the CDR3 is TGTGCCAGCAGTTACTCGAATGCTGCTGAGCAGTTCTTC.

This clone was found a few times. The rearrangement links TRBV10-3 to TRBJ1-2, with D unresolved. Germline CDR1 ENHRY, CDR2 SYGVKD. The CDR3 loop spans 14 amino acids. Trimming shortened V by 7 bases and J by 1 base, and 13 bases separated the two germline ends. The CDR3 DNA sequence: TGTGCCATCAAGCGCGGCGCGGGTAACTATGGCTACACCTTC. As protein: CAIKRGAGNYGYTF.